This T cell receptor beta chain derives from a study of OX40 agonist ivuxolimab in advanced cancers. The method was immunoSEQ multiplex PCR; TCRdb's version includes in-frame clones alone and lacks a portion of them. The table includes under 20,000 clones, 72% detected once. Germline V CDR1 and CDR2: PRHDT, FYEKMQ (reference sequence). Trimming cost V 0 bases and J 5 bases, with 14 bases left between them. The CDR3 runs to 15 residues. The clonotype comes from an adult with an advanced solid tumor such as melanoma, head and neck, liver or kidney cancer. V usage is TRBV13 and J usage is TRBJ2-7, with D possibly being TRBD2 (5 bases). Specimen: CD4+ or CD8+ T cells sorted from blood, collected in a trial of the OX40 agonist ivuxolimab. CDR3 residues: CASSLGGMGIHEQYF. Written as DNA, the CDR3 is TGTGCCAGCAGCTTAGGCGGGATGGGGATCCACGAGCAGTACTTC. Filled out from reference TRBV13 and TRBJ2-7, the complete variable domain reads AAGVIQSPRHLIKEKRETATLKCYPIPRHDTVYWYQQGPGQDPQFLISFYEKMQSDKGSIPDRFSAQQFSDYHSELNMSSLELGDSALYFCASSLGGMGIHEQYFGPGTRLTVT.